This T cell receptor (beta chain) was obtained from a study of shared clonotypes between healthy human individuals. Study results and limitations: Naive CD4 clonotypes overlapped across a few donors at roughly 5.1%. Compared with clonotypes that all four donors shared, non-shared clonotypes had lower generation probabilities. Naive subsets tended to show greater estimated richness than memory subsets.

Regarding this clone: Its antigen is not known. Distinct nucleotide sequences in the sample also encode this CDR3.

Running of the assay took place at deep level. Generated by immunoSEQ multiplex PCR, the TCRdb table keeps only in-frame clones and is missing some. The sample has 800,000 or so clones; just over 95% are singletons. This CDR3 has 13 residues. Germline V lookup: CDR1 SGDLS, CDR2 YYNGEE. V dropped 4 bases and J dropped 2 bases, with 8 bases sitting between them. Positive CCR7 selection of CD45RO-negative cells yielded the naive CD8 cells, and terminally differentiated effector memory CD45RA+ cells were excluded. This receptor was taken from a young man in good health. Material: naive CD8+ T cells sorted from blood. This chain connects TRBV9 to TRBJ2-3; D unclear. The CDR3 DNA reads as TGTGCCAGCAGCCCCCGGACCACAGATACGCAGTATTTT. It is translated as CASSPRTTDTQYF.